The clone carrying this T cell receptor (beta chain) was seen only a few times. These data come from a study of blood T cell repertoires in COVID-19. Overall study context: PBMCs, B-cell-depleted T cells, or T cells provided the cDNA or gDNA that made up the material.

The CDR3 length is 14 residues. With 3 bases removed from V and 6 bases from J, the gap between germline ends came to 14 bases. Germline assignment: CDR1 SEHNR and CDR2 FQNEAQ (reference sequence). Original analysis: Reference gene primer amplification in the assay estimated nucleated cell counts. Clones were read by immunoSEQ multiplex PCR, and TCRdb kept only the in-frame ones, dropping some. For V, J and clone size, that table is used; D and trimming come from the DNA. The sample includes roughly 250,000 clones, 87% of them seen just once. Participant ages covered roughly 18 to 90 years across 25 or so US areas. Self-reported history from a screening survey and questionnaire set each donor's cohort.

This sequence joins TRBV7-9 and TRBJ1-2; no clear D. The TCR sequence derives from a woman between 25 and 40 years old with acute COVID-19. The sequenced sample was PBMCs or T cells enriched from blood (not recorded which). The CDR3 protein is CASSFGRAFDGYTF. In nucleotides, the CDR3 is TGTGCCAGCAGCTTCGGGCGGGCATTTGATGGCTACACCTTC.